Described below is a single T cell receptor (beta chain) sequence and its context. Its antigen remains unidentified. Clones were read by immunoSEQ multiplex PCR, and TCRdb kept only the in-frame ones, dropping some. In the table there are over 45,000 clones, 75% of which are singletons. These data are taken from a study of a mutant IDH1 vaccine in newly diagnosed glioma. Looking at the study overall: Receipt of radiotherapy, temozolomide, or both preceded the study, and most received both. Visit timing is recorded as week 35 for V12 and week 47 for V13.

Germline V CDR1 and CDR2: SQVTM, ANQGSEA. CDR3 length: 13 residues. The V segment lost 7 bases and the J segment 2 bases; nucleotides outside the gene matches: 6. Time point defined: week 47, end of study. Doses of 300 ug of mutant IDH1 20-mer peptide were given with topical imiquimod. Weeks 1, 3, 5, 7, 11, 15, 19 and 23 were when patients received their eight vaccinations. Specimen: PBMCs, collected from a glioma patient whose treatment included an IDH1 peptide vaccine. This clonotype was obtained from a man aged 50-59 years with glioma. V is TRBV29-1 and J is TRBJ1-1; 8 nucleotides match TRBD1. The CDR3, as DNA: TGCAGCGCTGGCGGACAGGGTAACACTGAAGCTTTCTTT. Encoded protein: CSAGGQGNTEAFF.